This T cell receptor beta chain was profiled in a study of T cells in Graves' hyperthyroidism and ophthalmopathy. Study-wide results and caveats: Most clonotypes expanded in thyroid above 0.001 were likewise present in blood.

RNA transcripts served as the template for amplifying TCR beta CDR3 regions. The TCR CDR3 first-round RT-PCR relied on the HTBI primer set. TCRdb fed the multiplex PCR reads into MiXCR, producing one record per CDR3 protein. The sample yields under 700,000 distinct CDR3 sequences, 40% to 55% seen once. Trimming removed 6 bases at V and 8 bases at J, with 7 bases between. The germline CDR1 and CDR2 sequences are SGHTA and FQGNSA. The CDR3 loop spans 11 amino acids. Graves' hyperthyroidism was deemed stable absent ophthalmopathy progression within 18 months. This clonotype was seen a few times. Its antigen is undetermined.

The chain employs TRBV7-2 and TRBJ2-2; D unresolved. This TCR came from a woman younger than 35 with Graves' hyperthyroidism. The sample taken for sequencing was peripheral blood or thyroid tissue (not recorded which). The DNA for the CDR3 is TGTGCCAGCAGTGACTCAGGGGAGCTGTTTTTT. The encoded protein is CASSDSGELFF.